Listed here are 13 T cell receptor beta chains from one sample, sequenced in a study of blood T cell repertoires in COVID-19. The data were produced by immunoSEQ multiplex PCR, yet TCRdb's version contains in-frame clones alone and is incomplete. Altogether about 98,000 clones are present, nearly 90% being singletons, with the ten largest covering more than 4.5%. Sequencing was done on a sample of peripheral blood. The receptors derive from a man in his sixties or seventies with acute or convalescent COVID-19.

V is TRBV15 and J is TRBJ2-5; D is ambiguous. Germline V gene data show CDR1 as LNHNV and CDR2 as YYDKDF (reference sequence). V was trimmed by 4 bases and J by 5 bases, leaving 8 bases between them. The CDR3 sequence is 12 residues long. The CDR3 sequence is CATSTPRETQYF. The CDR3 DNA reads TGTGCCACCAGCACCCCGAGGGAGACCCAGTACTTC.

V usage is TRBV11-1 and J usage is TRBJ2-5; D perhaps matches TRBD2 (6 bases). This CDR3 is 15 amino acids long. Germline CDR1 is SGHAT and CDR2 is FQDESV (reference sequence). V dropped 3 bases and J dropped 2 bases, with 13 bases sitting between them. The CDR3 sequence is CASSFAGTAQETQYF. CDR3 sequence (DNA): TGTGCCAGCAGCTTTGCCGGGACTGCACAAGAGACCCAGTACTTC.

As to this clone: This same CDR3 is encoded by further DNA sequences in the sample. This chain links TRBV2 with TRBJ2-7; no clear D. The ends were cut back, 3 bases at V and 4 bases at J, with 4 bases in the middle. This CDR3 is 11 amino acids long. Per the germline V gene, CDR1 is SNHLY and CDR2 is FYNNEI. The CDR3 DNA reads TGTGCCAGCAGTGACAATTACGAGCAGTACTTC. Its translation is CASSDNYEQYF.

This clone was recorded a few times. The chain uses TRBV10-1 and TRBJ2-3, with D possibly matching TRBD1 (6 bases). This CDR3 contains 14 residues. From germline, CDR1 is WNHNN and CDR2 SYGVQD (reference sequence). Trimming cost V 5 bases and J 0 bases, with 9 bases left between them. CDR3 nucleotide sequence: TGCGCCAGCAGTCCGGGACATAGCACAGATACGCAGTATTTT. Translated: CASSPGHSTDTQYF.

The CDR3 region has the DNA TGCGCCAGCAGCCTCGGACAGGGGGCACGTCAAAACATTCAGTACTTC. Translating it yields CASSLGQGARQNIQYF. V gene TRBV4-1 combines with J gene TRBJ2-4; TRBD1 matches at 11 bases. The CDR3 length is 16 residues. Per the germline V gene, CDR1 is MGHRA and CDR2 is YSYEKL. Losses at the gene ends were 4 bases for V and 5 bases for J; bases not matched to a gene: 7.

This clone was recorded a few times. The chain has TRBV3-1 (or the pseudogene TRBV3-2) and TRBJ1-2; no definite D call. V was clipped by 0 bases and J by 4 bases, with 6 bases between them. CDR3 length: 13 amino acids. CDR1 and CDR2 (germline): LGHDT, YNNKEL (reference sequence). Written as DNA, the CDR3 is TGTGCCAGCAGCCAAGATTTCCGCTATGGCTACACCTTC. This translates into CASSQDFRYGYTF.

The chain couples TRBV6-2 or TRBV6-3 to TRBJ2-4, with D perhaps matching TRBD1 (6 bases). The germline CDR1 and CDR2 sequences are MNHEY and SVGEGT. CDR3 length: 14 residues. V gave up 5 bases and J gave up 0 bases, with 8 bases separating them. CDR3 bases: TGTGCCAGCAGTCAGGACAGAGCCAAAAACATTCAGTACTTC. This translates into CASSQDRAKNIQYF.

In DNA, the CDR3 is TGCAGCGTCGTACAGGGGGTAGCTGAAGCTTTCTTT. Its translation is CSVVQGVAEAFF. The chain carries TRBV29-1 and TRBJ1-1; 8 bases fit TRBD1. Trimming took 6 bases from V and 6 from J; bases not matched to a gene: 6. CDR1 is SQVTM and CDR2 is ANQGSEA in the germline V gene. This CDR3 region has 12 residues.

The chain employs TRBV5-1 and TRBJ2-5; TRBD1 matches at 8 bases. The CDR3 extends over 12 amino acids. V shed 8 bases, J shed 5 bases, and the junction held 5 bases outside the gene matches. The germline gives CDR1 SGHRS, CDR2 YFSETQ. CDR3 protein: CARVTGVETQYF. The CDR3, as DNA: TGCGCCAGGGTGACAGGGGTTGAGACCCAGTACTTC. The full variable domain, in which reference TRBV5-1 and TRBJ2-5 provide the parts outside the CDR3, is KAGVTQTPRYLIKTRGQQVTLSCSPISGHRSVSWYQQTPGQGLQFLFEYFSETQRNKGNFPGRFSGRQFSNSRSEMNVSTLELGDSALYLCARVTGVETQYFGPGTRLLVL.

V usage is TRBV28 and J usage is TRBJ2-3; no reliable D call. This CDR3 contains 16 residues. The V gene's germline CDR1 is MDHEN and CDR2 SYDVKM. The V gene lost 1 base and the J gene lost 0 bases, with 11 bases spanning the gap. The CDR3 sequence is CASSLLRSSSTDTQYF. CDR3 DNA sequence: TGTGCCAGCAGTTTATTGCGATCCTCTAGCACAGATACGCAGTATTTT. Full variable domain (remainder filled in from reference TRBV28 and TRBJ2-3): DVKVTQSSRYLVKRTGEKVFLECVQDMDHENMFWYRQDPGLGLRLIYFSYDVKMKEKGDIPEGYSVSREKKERFSLILESASTNQTSMYLCASSLLRSSSTDTQYFGPGTRLTVL.

This clone was recorded a few times. The DNA for the CDR3 is TGTGCCAGCAGCTTAGTTATCGGGGGAGGAGGGGACACAGATACGCAGTATTTT. Its protein product is CASSLVIGGGGDTDTQYF. The chain links TRBV11-2 to TRBJ2-3; the D gene is possibly TRBD2 (6 bases). This CDR3 is 18 amino acids long. Trimming left V 1 base short and J 2 bases short, with 19 bases between. Germline V gene data show CDR1 as SGHAT and CDR2 as FQNNGV.

This rearrangement joins TRBV19 to TRBJ1-1; D is unresolved. Trimming stripped 5 bases from V and 0 bases from J, with 13 bases between. There are 15 residues in the CDR3. Germline assignment: CDR1 LNHDA and CDR2 SQIVND (reference sequence). The chain's CDR3 is CASSPRVTLNTEAFF. CDR3 in DNA: TGTGCCAGTAGTCCCCGAGTCACTTTGAACACTGAAGCTTTCTTT.

The CDR3 DNA reads TGTGCCAGCTCAGAGGTGACAGGGGAAAACATTCAGTACTTC. Translation: CASSEVTGENIQYF. The chain couples TRBV18 to TRBJ2-4; TRBD1 aligns across 8 bases. CDR1 KGHSH and CDR2 LQKENI come from the germline V gene. This CDR3 spans 14 amino acids. The ends lost 5 bases at V and 5 bases at J; junction bases unmatched: 5.